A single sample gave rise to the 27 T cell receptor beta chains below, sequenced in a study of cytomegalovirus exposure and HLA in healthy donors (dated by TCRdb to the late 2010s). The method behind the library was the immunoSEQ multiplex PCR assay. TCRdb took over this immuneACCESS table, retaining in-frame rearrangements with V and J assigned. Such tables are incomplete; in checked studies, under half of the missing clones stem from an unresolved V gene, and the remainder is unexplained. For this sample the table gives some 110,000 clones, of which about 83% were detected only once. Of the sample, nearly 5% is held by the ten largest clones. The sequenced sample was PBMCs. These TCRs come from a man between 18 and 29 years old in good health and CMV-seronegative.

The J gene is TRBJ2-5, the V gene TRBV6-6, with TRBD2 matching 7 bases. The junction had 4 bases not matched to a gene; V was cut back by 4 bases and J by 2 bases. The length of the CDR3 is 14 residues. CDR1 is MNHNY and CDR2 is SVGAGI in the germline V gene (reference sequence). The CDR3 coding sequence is TGTGCCAGCAGTTTCCCGGGACTACAAGAGACCCAGTACTTC. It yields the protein CASSFPGLQETQYF.

CDR3 coding DNA: TGTGCCAGTAGTGTGGGGACAGGTATTCCTAACTATGGCTACACCTTC. It translates to CASSVGTGIPNYGYTF. The chain recombines TRBV19 with TRBJ1-2; TRBD1 agrees at 8 bases. V was pared by 5 bases and J by 0 bases, with 8 bases of the junction left unmatched. The CDR3 is made up of 16 amino acids. Germline CDR1 reads LNHDA; CDR2 reads SQIVND (reference sequence).

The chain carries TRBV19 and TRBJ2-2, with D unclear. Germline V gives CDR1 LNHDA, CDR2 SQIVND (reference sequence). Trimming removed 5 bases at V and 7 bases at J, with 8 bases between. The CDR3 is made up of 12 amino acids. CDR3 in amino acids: CASSYRGGELFF. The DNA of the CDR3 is TGTGCCAGTAGTTACCGAGGCGGGGAGCTGTTTTTT.

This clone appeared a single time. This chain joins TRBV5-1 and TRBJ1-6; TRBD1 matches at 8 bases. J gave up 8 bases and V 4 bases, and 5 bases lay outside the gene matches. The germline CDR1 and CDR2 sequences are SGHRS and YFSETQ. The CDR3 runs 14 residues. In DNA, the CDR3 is TGCGCCAGCAGCCGGGACAGGTCGGATTCACCCCTCCACTTT. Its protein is CASSRDRSDSPLHF.

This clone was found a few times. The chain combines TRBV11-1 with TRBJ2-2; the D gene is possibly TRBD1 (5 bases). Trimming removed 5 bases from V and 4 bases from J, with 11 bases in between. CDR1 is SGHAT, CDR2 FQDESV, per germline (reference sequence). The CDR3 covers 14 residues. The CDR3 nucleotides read TGTGCCAGCAGCATCGTCAGGGCCACCGGGGAGCTGTTTTTT. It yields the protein CASSIVRATGELFF.

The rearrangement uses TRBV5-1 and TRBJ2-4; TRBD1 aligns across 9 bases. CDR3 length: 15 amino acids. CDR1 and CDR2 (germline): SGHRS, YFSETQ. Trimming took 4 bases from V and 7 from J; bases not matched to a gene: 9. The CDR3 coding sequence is TGCGCCAGCAGCCCCGAGGGACAGGGATTGAACATTCAGTACTTC. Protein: CASSPEGQGLNIQYF.

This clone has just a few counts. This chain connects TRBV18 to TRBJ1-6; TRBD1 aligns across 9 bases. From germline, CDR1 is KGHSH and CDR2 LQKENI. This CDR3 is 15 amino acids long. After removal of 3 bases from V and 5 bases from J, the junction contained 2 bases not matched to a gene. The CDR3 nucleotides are TGTGCCAGCTCACCGCGGGACAGGGATAATTCACCCCTCCACTTT. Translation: CASSPRDRDNSPLHF.

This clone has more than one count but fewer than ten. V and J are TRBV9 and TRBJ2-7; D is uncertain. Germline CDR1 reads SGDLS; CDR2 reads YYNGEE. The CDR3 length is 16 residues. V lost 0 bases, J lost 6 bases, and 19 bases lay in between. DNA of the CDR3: TGTGCCAGCAGCGTAGCTGGTGGATCTACAGCCGGCGAGCAGTACTTC. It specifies CASSVAGGSTAGEQYF.

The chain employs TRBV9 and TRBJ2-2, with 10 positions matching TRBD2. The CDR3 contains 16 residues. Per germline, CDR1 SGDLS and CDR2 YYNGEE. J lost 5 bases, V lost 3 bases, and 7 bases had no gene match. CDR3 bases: TGTGCCAGCAGCGCCAGACTAGCGGGCCTAACCGGGGAGCTGTTTTTT. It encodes CASSARLAGLTGELFF.

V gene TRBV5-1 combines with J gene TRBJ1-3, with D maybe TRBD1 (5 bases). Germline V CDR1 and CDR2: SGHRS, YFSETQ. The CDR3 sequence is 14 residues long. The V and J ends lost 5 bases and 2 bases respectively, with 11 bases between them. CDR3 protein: CASSPGSAGNTIYF. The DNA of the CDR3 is TGCGCCAGCAGTCCAGGGTCGGCTGGAAACACCATATATTTT.

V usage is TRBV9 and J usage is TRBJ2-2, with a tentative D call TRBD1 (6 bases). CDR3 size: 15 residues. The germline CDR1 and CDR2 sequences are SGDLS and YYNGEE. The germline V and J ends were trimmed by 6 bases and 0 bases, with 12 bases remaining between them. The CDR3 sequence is CASTMGTSNTGELFF. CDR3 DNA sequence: TGTGCCAGCACCATGGGGACATCGAACACCGGGGAGCTGTTTTTT.

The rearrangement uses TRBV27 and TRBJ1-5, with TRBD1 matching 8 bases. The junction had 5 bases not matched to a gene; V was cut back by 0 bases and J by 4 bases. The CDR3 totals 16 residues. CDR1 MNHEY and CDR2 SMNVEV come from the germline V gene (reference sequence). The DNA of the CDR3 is TGTGCCAGCAGTTTATCTCCCACAGGGGGAAATCAGCCCCAGCATTTT. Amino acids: CASSLSPTGGNQPQHF.

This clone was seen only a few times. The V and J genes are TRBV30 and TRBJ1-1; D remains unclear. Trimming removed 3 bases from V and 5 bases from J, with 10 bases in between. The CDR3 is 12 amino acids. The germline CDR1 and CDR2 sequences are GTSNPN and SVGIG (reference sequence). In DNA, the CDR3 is TGTGCCTGGAGCTCACGGCGGACTGAAGCTTTCTTT. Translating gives CAWSSRRTEAFF.

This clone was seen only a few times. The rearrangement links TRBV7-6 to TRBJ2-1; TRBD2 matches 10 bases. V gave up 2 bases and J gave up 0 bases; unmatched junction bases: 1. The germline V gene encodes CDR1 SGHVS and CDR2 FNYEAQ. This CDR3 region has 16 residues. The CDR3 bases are TGTGCCAGCAGCTTAACTAGCGGGGTCTCCTACAATGAGCAGTTCTTC. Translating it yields CASSLTSGVSYNEQFF.

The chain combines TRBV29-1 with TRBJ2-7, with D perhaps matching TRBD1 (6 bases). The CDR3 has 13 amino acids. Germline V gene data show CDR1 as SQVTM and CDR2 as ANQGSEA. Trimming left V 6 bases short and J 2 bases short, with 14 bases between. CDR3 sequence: CSVNDRSTYEQYF. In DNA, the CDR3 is TGCAGCGTCAACGACAGGTCTACCTACGAGCAGTACTTC.

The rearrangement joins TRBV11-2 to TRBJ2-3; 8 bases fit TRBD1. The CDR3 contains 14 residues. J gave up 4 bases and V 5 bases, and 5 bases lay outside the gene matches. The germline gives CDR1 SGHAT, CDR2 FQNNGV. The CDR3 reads CASSHGTGPDTQYF. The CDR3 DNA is TGTGCCAGCAGCCACGGGACAGGCCCAGATACGCAGTATTTT.

CDR3: CAWSRGRAISGANVLTF. CDR3 nucleotides: TGTGCCTGGAGTAGGGGCAGGGCCATCTCTGGGGCCAACGTCCTGACTTTC. This chain joins TRBV30 and TRBJ2-6; possible D gene TRBD1, 5 bases. The CDR3 length is 17 residues. The V gene lost 2 bases and the J gene lost 0 bases, with 14 bases spanning the gap. Per the germline V gene, CDR1 is GTSNPN and CDR2 is SVGIG (reference sequence).

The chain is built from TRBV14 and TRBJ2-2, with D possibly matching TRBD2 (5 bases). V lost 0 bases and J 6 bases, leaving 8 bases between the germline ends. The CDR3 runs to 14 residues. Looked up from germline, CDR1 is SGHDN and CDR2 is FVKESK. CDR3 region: CASSQDLGAGELFF. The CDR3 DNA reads TGTGCCAGCAGCCAAGATCTCGGGGCCGGGGAGCTGTTTTTT. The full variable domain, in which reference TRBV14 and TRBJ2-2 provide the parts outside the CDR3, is EAGVTQFPSHSVIEKGQTVTLRCDPISGHDNLYWYRRVMGKEIKFLLHFVKESKQDESGMPNNRFLAERTGGTYSTLKVQPAELEDSGVYFCASSQDLGAGELFFGEGSRLTVL.

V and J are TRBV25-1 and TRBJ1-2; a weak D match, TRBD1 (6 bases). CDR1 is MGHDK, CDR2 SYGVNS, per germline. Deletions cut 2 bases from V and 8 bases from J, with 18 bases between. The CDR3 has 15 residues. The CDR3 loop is CASSEELGGTYGYTF. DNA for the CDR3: TGTGCCAGCAGTGAAGAGCTTGGGGGCACCTACGGCTACACCTTC.

In DNA form, the CDR3 reads TGTGCCAGCAGCCAAGAGAACAGGGGGCGAATTAATTCACCCCTCCACTTT. This translates into CASSQENRGRINSPLHF. The rearrangement links TRBV4-2 to TRBJ1-6; 9 bases are a match to TRBD1. This CDR3 is 17 amino acids long. Losses at the gene ends were 0 bases for V and 6 bases for J; bases not matched to a gene: 6. Germline V gives CDR1 LGHNA, CDR2 YNFKEQ.

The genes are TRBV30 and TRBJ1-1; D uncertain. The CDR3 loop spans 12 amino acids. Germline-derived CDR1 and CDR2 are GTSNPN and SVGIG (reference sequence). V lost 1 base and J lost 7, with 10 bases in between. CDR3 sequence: CAWSATAFEAFF. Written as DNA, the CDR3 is TGTGCCTGGAGTGCCACAGCATTTGAAGCTTTCTTT.

CDR3 nucleotide sequence: TGTGCCTGGAGTGTATCTAGCGGCACAGATACGCAGTATTTT. It specifies CAWSVSSGTDTQYF. This sequence joins TRBV30 and TRBJ2-3; possible D gene TRBD2, 6 bases. V dropped 0 bases and J dropped 1 base, with 8 bases sitting between them. CDR3 length: 14 residues. Looked up from germline, CDR1 is GTSNPN and CDR2 is SVGIG (reference sequence).

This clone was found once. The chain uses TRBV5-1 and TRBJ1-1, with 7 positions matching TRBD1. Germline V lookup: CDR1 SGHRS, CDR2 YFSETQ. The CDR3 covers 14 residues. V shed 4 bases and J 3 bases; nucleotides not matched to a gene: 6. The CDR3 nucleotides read TGCGCCAGCAGCCCGGACAGGCCATACACTGAAGCTTTCTTT. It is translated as CASSPDRPYTEAFF.

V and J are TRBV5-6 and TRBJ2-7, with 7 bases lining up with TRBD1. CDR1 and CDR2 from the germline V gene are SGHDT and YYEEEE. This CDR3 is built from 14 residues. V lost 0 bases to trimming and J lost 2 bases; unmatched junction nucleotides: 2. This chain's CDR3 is CASSLVGTAYEQYF. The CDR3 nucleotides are TGTGCCAGCAGCTTGGTTGGGACAGCCTACGAGCAGTACTTC.

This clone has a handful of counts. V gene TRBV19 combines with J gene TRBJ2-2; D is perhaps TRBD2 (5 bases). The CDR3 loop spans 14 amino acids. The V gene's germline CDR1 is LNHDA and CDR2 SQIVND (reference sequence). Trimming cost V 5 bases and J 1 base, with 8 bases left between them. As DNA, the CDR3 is TGTGCCAGTAGTCCCCGGGGGAACACCGGGGAGCTGTTTTTT. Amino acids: CASSPRGNTGELFF.

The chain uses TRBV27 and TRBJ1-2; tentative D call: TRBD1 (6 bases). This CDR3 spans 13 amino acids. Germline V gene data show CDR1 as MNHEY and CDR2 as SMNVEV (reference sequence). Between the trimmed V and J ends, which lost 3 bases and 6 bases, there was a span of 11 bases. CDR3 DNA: TGTGCCAGCAGTTTTTGGGCAGGGGATGGCTACACCTTC. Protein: CASSFWAGDGYTF.

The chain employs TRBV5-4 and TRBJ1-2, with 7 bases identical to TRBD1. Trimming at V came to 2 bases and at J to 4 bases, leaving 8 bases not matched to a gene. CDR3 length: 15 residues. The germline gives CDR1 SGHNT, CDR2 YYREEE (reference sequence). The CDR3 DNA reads TGTGCCAGCAGCTTAGTGGGTAGGGGGCTCTATGGCTACACCTTC. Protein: CASSLVGRGLYGYTF.